The 20 T cell receptor beta chains listed next were all sequenced from one sample in a study of T cell responses to AZD1222 COVID-19 vaccine. Assay: immunoSEQ multiplex PCR; the TCRdb copy retains only in-frame clones and omits some. The data show about 130,000 clones, around 90% seen once. Sample: peripheral blood, taken on day 0 of MenACWY control vaccination. These receptors came from an adult in good health.

This rearrangement joins TRBV5-4 to TRBJ2-7, with 7 bases matching TRBD1. The CDR3 runs to 13 residues. Germline lookup yields CDR1 SGHNT and CDR2 YYREEE (reference sequence). Trimming took 4 bases from V and 5 from J; bases not matched to a gene: 6. The CDR3 DNA is TGTGCCAGCAGCAGGGGACAGACTAACGAGCAGTACTTC. Amino acid sequence: CASSRGQTNEQYF.

The chain has TRBV27 and TRBJ2-2; 7 bases line up with TRBD1. This CDR3 has 17 residues. Looked up from germline, CDR1 is MNHEY and CDR2 is SMNVEV (reference sequence). V was pared by 7 bases and J by 0 bases, with 11 bases of the junction left unmatched. The CDR3 loop reads CASKPTRGLANTGELFF. CDR3 nucleotide sequence: TGTGCCAGCAAGCCGACGAGGGGGCTAGCGAACACCGGGGAGCTGTTTTTT.

The chain recombines TRBV7-6 with TRBJ2-5, with 11 bases identical to TRBD2. Per germline, CDR1 SGHVS and CDR2 FNYEAQ. With 2 bases clipped from V and 5 bases from J, the junction kept 7 bases outside the gene matches. CDR3 length: 16 residues. The CDR3 loop is CASSLLAGGSLETQYF. The CDR3 nucleotides are TGTGCCAGCAGCTTACTAGCGGGAGGCTCCCTGGAGACCCAGTACTTC.

This clone is a singleton in its sample. The chain recombines TRBV18 with TRBJ1-2, with D maybe TRBD1 (6 bases). CDR3 length equals 14 residues. Trimming stripped 3 bases from V and 9 bases from J, with 17 bases between. The germline CDR1 and CDR2 sequences are KGHSH and LQKENI. The CDR3 reads CASSPVAGGESYTF. For the CDR3, the DNA is TGTGCCAGCTCACCGGTAGCGGGGGGCGAGAGCTACACCTTC.

The V call is TRBV4-1, the J call TRBJ2-1; 12 bases fit TRBD2. V shed 1 base, J shed 6 bases, and the junction held 4 bases outside the gene matches. The length of the CDR3 is 16 residues. Germline values: CDR1 MGHRA, CDR2 YSYEKL. CDR3: CASSQVTSGRGNEQFF. The CDR3 DNA sequence: TGCGCCAGCAGCCAAGTGACTAGCGGGAGAGGCAATGAGCAGTTCTTC.

This clone has a single count. The chain uses TRBV7-2 and TRBJ1-4, with 8 bases that match TRBD1. The J segment lost 4 bases and the V segment lost 3 bases, leaving 4 bases of the junction unmatched. CDR3 length: 15 amino acids. Germline V gene sequence: CDR1 SGHTA, CDR2 FQGNSA. The DNA for the CDR3 is TGTGCCAGCAGCTTCAGGGGGCAGGGTAATGAAAAACTGTTTTTT. This gives the protein CASSFRGQGNEKLFF.

In its sample, this clone was seen once. Other DNA sequences in the sample encode the same CDR3. This chain uses TRBV4-1 with TRBJ2-7; TRBD1 matches at 8 bases. This CDR3 region has 14 residues. The junction had 6 bases not matched to a gene; V was cut back by 4 bases and J by 4 bases. Germline V gene sequence: CDR1 MGHRA, CDR2 YSYEKL. This chain's CDR3 is CASSPRDRLYEQYF. CDR3 sequence (DNA): TGCGCCAGCAGCCCGCGGGACAGGTTGTACGAGCAGTACTTC.

The chain uses TRBV5-8 and TRBJ1-4; D not resolved. The CDR3 spans 11 residues. Germline values: CDR1 SGHTS, CDR2 YDEGEE. The V and J ends lost 5 bases and 9 bases respectively, with 8 bases between them. The DNA of the CDR3 is TGTGCCAGCAGTGAAAGAAAAAAACTGTTTTTT. It is translated as CASSERKKLFF.

The V call is TRBV6-4, the J call TRBJ1-1; weak D call: TRBD1 (5 bases). This CDR3 is 14 amino acids long. The germline V gene has CDR1 MRHNA and CDR2 SNTAGT. Trimming took 8 bases from V and 4 from J, leaving 17 bases between them. The CDR3 region has the DNA TGTGCCAGCCGCGGGGGGTCGAGGGGCACTGAAGCTTTCTTT. Its protein is CASRGGSRGTEAFF.

The V and J genes are TRBV4-2 and TRBJ2-1; 8 bases agree with TRBD2. V was clipped by 0 bases and J by 7 bases; unmatched bases: 8. In germline, CDR1 is LGHNA, CDR2 YNFKEQ. The CDR3 runs to 16 residues. CDR3 residues: CASSQDRSGGDNEQFF. Written as DNA, the CDR3 is TGTGCCAGCAGCCAAGATCGGTCGGGGGGGGATAATGAGCAGTTCTTC.

The chain uses TRBV7-2 and TRBJ2-2; 7 bases fit TRBD1. CDR3 size: 17 residues. Per germline, CDR1 SGHTA and CDR2 FQGNSA. The ends lost 5 bases at V and 0 bases at J; junction bases unmatched: 9. The CDR3 protein is CASSNTGARANTGELFF. The DNA for the CDR3 is TGTGCCAGCAGCAACACAGGGGCCAGAGCGAACACCGGGGAGCTGTTTTTT.

In this sample, this clone turned up a few times. The gene calls are TRBV19 and TRBJ1-4; D ambiguous. Trimming shortened V by 1 base and J by 0 bases, and 6 bases separated the two germline ends. The germline V gene encodes CDR1 LNHDA and CDR2 SQIVND (reference sequence). The CDR3 length is 15 residues. The CDR3, as DNA: TGTGCCAGTAGTATAGCCGGAGCAACTAATGAAAAACTGTTTTTT. Amino acid sequence: CASSIAGATNEKLFF.

The chain carries TRBV6-5 and TRBJ2-7; the match to TRBD2 covers 13 bases. Germline trimming cut 7 bases from V and 6 bases from J; bases unmatched to any gene: 9. This CDR3 comprises 15 residues. Germline V gene data show CDR1 as MNHEY and CDR2 as SVGAGI. As DNA, the CDR3 is TGTGCCAGCACCTTACTAGCGGGAGGGCCCGCCGAGCAGTACTTC. Amino acids: CASTLLAGGPAEQYF.

DNA for the CDR3: TGTGCCTGGAGTGCCCGCGGGACGCTTGGCTACACCTTC. Residues: CAWSARGTLGYTF. This chain connects TRBV30 to TRBJ1-2; the D gene is possibly TRBD1 (5 bases). V lost 1 base to trimming and J lost 7 bases, with 13 bases between them. The CDR3 loop spans 13 amino acids. Germline lookup yields CDR1 GTSNPN and CDR2 SVGIG (reference sequence). The full variable domain, completed using reference TRBV30 and TRBJ1-2, is SQTIHQWPATLVQPVGSPLSLECTVEGTSNPNLYWYRQAAGRGLQLLFYSVGIGQISSEVPQNLSASRPQDRQFILSSKKLLLSDSGFYLCAWSARGTLGYTFGSGTRLTVV.

The V and J genes are TRBV12-2 and TRBJ1-1. TRBV12-2 counts as a pseudogene. This CDR3 spans 15 amino acids. CDR3 amino acids: CASRFSTWVNTEAFF. The CDR3 DNA reads TGTGCAAGTCGCTTCTCCACCTGGGTTAACACTGAAGCTTTCTTT.

The chain couples TRBV30 to TRBJ1-1, with D perhaps TRBD1 (5 bases). The CDR3 has 18 residues. Per the germline V gene, CDR1 is GTSNPN and CDR2 is SVGIG (reference sequence). V was trimmed by 8 bases and J by 1 base, leaving 29 bases between them. The CDR3 region is CASKHLPSGESQNTEAFF. Here the CDR3 DNA reads TGTGCCAGCAAACACCTCCCCTCGGGGGAATCCCAGAACACTGAAGCTTTCTTT.

This chain uses TRBV12-3 or TRBV12-4 with TRBJ2-5, with 8 bases aligning to TRBD1. The CDR3 has 13 amino acids. Trimming at V came to 5 bases and at J to 5 bases, leaving 4 bases not matched to a gene. CDR3 in DNA: TGTGCCAGCAGTGGGACAGGATGGGAGACCCAGTACTTC. The encoded protein is CASSGTGWETQYF.

The chain recombines TRBV19 with TRBJ1-2, with 10 positions matching TRBD1. Germline V gene lookup returns CDR1 LNHDA and CDR2 SQIVND (reference sequence). Germline trimming cut 4 bases from V and 6 bases from J; bases unmatched to any gene: 14. The CDR3 spans 17 residues. CDR3 protein: CASSTAGTGVGRDGYTF. The CDR3 DNA sequence: TGTGCCAGTAGTACTGCCGGGACAGGGGTAGGGAGAGATGGCTACACCTTC.

This clone came up a few times. V usage is TRBV7-2 and J usage is TRBJ1-1; 8 bases match TRBD1. The CDR3 covers 15 residues. V dropped 2 bases and J dropped 6; count of bases not matched to a gene: 8. Germline V CDR1 and CDR2: SGHTA, FQGNSA. CDR3 coding DNA: TGTGCCAGCAGCTTAAGGACAGGGTACCACGCTGAAGCTTTCTTT. Its protein is CASSLRTGYHAEAFF.

The V and J genes are TRBV28 and TRBJ2-4; D is perhaps TRBD2 (6 bases). V lost 2 bases and J 16 bases, leaving 15 bases between the germline ends. Germline V gene lookup returns CDR1 MDHEN and CDR2 SYDVKM. This CDR3 contains 12 residues. CDR3 nucleotides: TGTGCCAGCAGTTTACTCGGGGGAGTCACCTACTTC. Translated, it gives CASSLLGGVTYF.